The T cell receptor (beta chain) described here comes from a study of blood T cells in healthy people across ages. A second roughly 6 to 12 cycle PCR used barcoded and J-beta primers. In TCRdb, the 5' RACE reads were re-called with MiXCR into one record per CDR3 protein. The sample holds over a million distinct CDR3 sequences, around 25% seen once. With 8 bases clipped from V and 13 bases from J, the junction kept 16 bases outside the gene matches. The CDR3 consists of 15 residues. Germline V CDR1 and CDR2: ENHRY, SYGVKD. Each donor supplied roughly 9.2 milliliters of peripheral blood. These data were also filed under a second study, of T cells of mothers and their children. Per that paper: According to the study, all extracted RNA entered cDNA synthesis at roughly 1.5 ug per 15 ul.

The source is a girl aged 2 to 10 in good health. Sequenced: blood. This chain uses TRBV10-3 with TRBJ2-4; 11 bases match TRBD2. CDR3 region: CAISPGTSGPGLQYF. DNA of the CDR3: TGTGCCATCTCTCCCGGGACTAGCGGCCCCGGACTCCAGTACTTC.